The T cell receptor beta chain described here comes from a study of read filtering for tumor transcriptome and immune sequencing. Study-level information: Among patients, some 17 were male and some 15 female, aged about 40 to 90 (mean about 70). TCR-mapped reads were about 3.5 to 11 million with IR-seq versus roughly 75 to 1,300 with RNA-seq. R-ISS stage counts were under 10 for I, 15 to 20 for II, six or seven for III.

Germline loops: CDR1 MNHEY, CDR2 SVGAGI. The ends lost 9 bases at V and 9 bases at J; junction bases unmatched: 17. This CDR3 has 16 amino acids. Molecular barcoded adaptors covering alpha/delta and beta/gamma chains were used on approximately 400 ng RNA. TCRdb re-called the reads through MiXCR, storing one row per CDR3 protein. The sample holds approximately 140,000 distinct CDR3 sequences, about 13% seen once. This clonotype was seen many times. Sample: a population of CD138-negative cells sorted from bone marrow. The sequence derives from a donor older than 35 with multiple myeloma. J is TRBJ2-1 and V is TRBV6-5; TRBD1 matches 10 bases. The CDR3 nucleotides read TGTGCCAGTAGCCTCGGGGGGACAGGGGCGTGGGCTGAGCAGTTCTTC. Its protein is CASSLGGTGAWAEQFF.